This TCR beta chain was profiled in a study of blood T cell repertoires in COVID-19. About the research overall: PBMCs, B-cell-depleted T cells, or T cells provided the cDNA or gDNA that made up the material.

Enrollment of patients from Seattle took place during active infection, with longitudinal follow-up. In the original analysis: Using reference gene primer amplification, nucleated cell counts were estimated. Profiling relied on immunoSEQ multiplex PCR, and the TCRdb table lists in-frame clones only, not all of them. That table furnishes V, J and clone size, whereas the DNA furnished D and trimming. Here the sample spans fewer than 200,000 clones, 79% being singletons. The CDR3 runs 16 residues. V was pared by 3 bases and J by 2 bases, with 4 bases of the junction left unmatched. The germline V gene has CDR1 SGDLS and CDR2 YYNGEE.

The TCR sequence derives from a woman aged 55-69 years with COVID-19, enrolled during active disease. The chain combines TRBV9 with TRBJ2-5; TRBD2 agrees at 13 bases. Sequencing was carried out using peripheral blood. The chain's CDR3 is CASSGGGLAGQETQYF. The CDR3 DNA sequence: TGTGCCAGCAGCGGGGGGGGACTAGCGGGACAAGAGACCCAGTACTTC. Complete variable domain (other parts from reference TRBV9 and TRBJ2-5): DSGVTQTPKHLITATGQRVTLRCSPRSGDLSVYWYQQSLDQGLQFLIQYYNGEERAKGNILERFSAQQFPDLHSELNLSSLELGDSALYFCASSGGGLAGQETQYFGPGTRLLVL.